This T cell receptor beta chain is drawn from a study of cytomegalovirus exposure and HLA in healthy donors. Whole-study context: It was reported in a later analysis that the same platform had been used for the approximately 120 validation repertoires as for the 550 to 700 first-cohort repertoires. Broader study findings: The dataset shows that most TCR sequences were rare, while some public TCRs occurred in many donors. With high specificity and sensitivity, the classifier reportedly diagnosed cytomegalovirus status.

V was pared by 1 base and J by 2 bases, with 8 bases between. The CDR3 length is 14 residues. The germline gives CDR1 SGHVS, CDR2 FNYEAQ. Turning to this clone: The antigen is unknown.

Repertoires were generated with immunoSEQ multiplex PCR, while TCRdb's copy carries only in-frame clones and drops some. Here the sample spans fewer than 150,000 clones, around nine tenths being singletons. The sequenced material came from PBMCs. The origin of this receptor is a man aged 18 to 35 in good health and CMV-seropositive. The chain couples TRBV7-6 to TRBJ2-5; D uncertain. The CDR3 sequence: CASSLGHIQETQYF. For the CDR3, the DNA is TGTGCCAGCAGCTTAGGGCACATTCAAGAGACCCAGTACTTC. Together with reference TRBV7-6 and TRBJ2-5, the CDR3 gives the full variable domain: GAGVSQSPRYKVTKRGQDVALRCDPISGHVSLYWYRQALGQGPEFLTYFNYEAQQDKSGLPNDRFSAERPEGSISTLTIQRTEQRDSAMYRCASSLGHIQETQYFGPGTRLLVL.